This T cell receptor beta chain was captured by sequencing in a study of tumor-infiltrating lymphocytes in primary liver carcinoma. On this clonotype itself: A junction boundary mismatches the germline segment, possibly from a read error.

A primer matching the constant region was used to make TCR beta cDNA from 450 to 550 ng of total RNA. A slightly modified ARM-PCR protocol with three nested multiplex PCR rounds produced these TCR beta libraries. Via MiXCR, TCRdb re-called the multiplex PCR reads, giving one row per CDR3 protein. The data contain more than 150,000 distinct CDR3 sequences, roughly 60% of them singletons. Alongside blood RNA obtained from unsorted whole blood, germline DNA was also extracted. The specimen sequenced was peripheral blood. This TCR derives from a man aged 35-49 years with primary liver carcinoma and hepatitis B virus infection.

This CDR3 is CAGSLRDPYEQFF. The CDR3 DNA follows: TGTGCCGGCAGCTTACGGGACCCCTACGAGCAGTTCTTC. V and J are TRBV11-1 and TRBJ2-1; TRBD1 or TRBD2 may be the D gene (5 bases each). This CDR3 region has 13 residues. The germline V gene has CDR1 SGHAT and CDR2 FQDESV (reference sequence). The whole variable domain, remainder taken from reference TRBV11-1 and TRBJ2-1, is EAEVAQSPRYKITEKSQAVAFWCDPISGHATLYWYRQILGQGPELLVQFQDESVVDDSQLPKDRFSAERLKGVDSTLKIQPAELGDSAMYLCAGSLRDPYEQFFGPGTRLTVL.